This passage covers 29 T cell receptor beta chains from one sample sequenced in a study of blood T cell repertoires in COVID-19. TCRdb's table, derived via immunoSEQ multiplex PCR, lists solely in-frame clones and lacks some. The sample shows 150,000 or so clones, roughly four fifths of them seen only once. Sequencing was performed on peripheral blood. The receptors here all came from a woman in her fifties or sixties with acute or convalescent COVID-19.

This clone was seen a handful of times. The chain couples TRBV7-6 to TRBJ1-2; D perhaps matches TRBD1 (6 bases). The CDR3 is made up of 16 amino acids. CDR1 is SGHVS, CDR2 FNYEAQ, per germline. Trimming cost V 5 bases and J 5 bases, with 21 bases left between them. This CDR3 is CASSQQGNGAKYGYTF. CDR3 in DNA: TGTGCCAGCAGCCAACAGGGCAATGGGGCAAAGTATGGCTACACCTTC.

DNA of the CDR3: TGTGCCAGCAGCTCAGCTAGCGGGGGGGCCTTCGGCATTCAGTACTTC. Protein: CASSSASGGAFGIQYF. The rearrangement joins TRBV11-2 to TRBJ2-4; TRBD2 matches 12 bases. J gave up 9 bases and V 4 bases, and 10 bases lay outside the gene matches. CDR1 and CDR2 (germline): SGHAT, FQNNGV. This CDR3 spans 16 amino acids.

The chain joins TRBV25-1 to TRBJ1-4; 10 bases are shared with TRBD1. CDR3 length equals 16 residues. The ends lost 4 bases at V and 0 bases at J; junction bases unmatched: 2. Germline lookup yields CDR1 MGHDK and CDR2 SYGVNS. CDR3 protein: CASSGDRGATNEKLFF. The CDR3 DNA sequence: TGTGCCAGCAGTGGGGACAGGGGTGCAACTAATGAAAAACTGTTTTTT.

J is TRBJ2-7 and V is TRBV27; 7 nucleotides align to TRBD1. Trimming took 5 bases from V and 3 from J; bases not matched to a gene: 10. This CDR3 comprises 15 residues. Germline V gives CDR1 MNHEY, CDR2 SMNVEV (reference sequence). The DNA for the CDR3 is TGTGCCAGCAGTACCCGGACAGGCTACAGCTACGAGCAGTACTTC. Amino acid sequence: CASSTRTGYSYEQYF.

The DNA for the CDR3 is TGTGCCAGCAGCTTGGGGAGTAGCGATGAGCAGTTCTTC. Encoded protein: CASSLGSSDEQFF. V usage is TRBV5-6 and J usage is TRBJ2-1, with D perhaps matching TRBD2 (5 bases). Trimming took off 0 bases at V and 8 bases at J, with 9 bases between the two ends. The CDR3 is 13 amino acids. The V gene's germline CDR1 is SGHDT and CDR2 YYEEEE.

This chain joins TRBV5-1 and TRBJ2-5, with 9 positions matching TRBD2. Germline assignment: CDR1 SGHRS and CDR2 YFSETQ. After removal of 6 bases from V and 3 bases from J, the junction contained 9 bases not matched to a gene. The CDR3 is 15 amino acids. The CDR3 sequence is CASKGVAGAEETQYF. The DNA for the CDR3 is TGCGCCAGCAAGGGAGTAGCGGGGGCCGAAGAGACCCAGTACTTC.

V and J are TRBV18 and TRBJ1-3; 7 nucleotides align to TRBD1. Germline loops: CDR1 KGHSH, CDR2 LQKENI. V shed 2 bases, J shed 2 bases, and the junction held 6 bases outside the gene matches. CDR3 length: 16 residues. The CDR3 is CASSPLQGGAGNTIYF. Here the CDR3 DNA reads TGTGCCAGCTCACCATTGCAGGGGGGAGCTGGAAACACCATATATTTT.

The chain carries TRBV5-1 and TRBJ1-2; 10 nucleotides agree with TRBD1. Germline V CDR1 and CDR2: SGHRS, YFSETQ. Trimming removed 2 bases from V and 7 bases from J; junction bases left unmatched: 5. This CDR3 is 14 amino acids long. In DNA, the CDR3 is TGCGCCAGCAGCTTCGGACAGGGGGATGGTGGCTACACCTTC. Amino acid sequence: CASSFGQGDGGYTF.

The rearrangement links TRBV19 to TRBJ1-2; maybe TRBD1 (5 bases). V was pared by 4 bases and J by 4 bases, with 16 bases between. This CDR3 is 15 amino acids long. CDR1 and CDR2 (germline): LNHDA, SQIVND (reference sequence). CDR3 nucleotides: TGTGCCAGTAGTACCCCTGGAGGGGCTGGCTATGGCTACACCTTC. Its translation: CASSTPGGAGYGYTF.

The chain combines TRBV27 with TRBJ1-1, with a tentative D call TRBD1 (5 bases). From germline, CDR1 is MNHEY and CDR2 SMNVEV (reference sequence). The CDR3 is 13 amino acids. V was cut by 7 bases and J by 1 base, with 10 bases left in between. CDR3 amino acids: CASIPGGNTEAFF. CDR3 DNA: TGTGCCAGCATTCCCGGGGGGAACACTGAAGCTTTCTTT.

The V call is TRBV7-9, the J call TRBJ1-1; D gene uncertain. V shed 7 bases and J shed 0 bases, with 15 bases lying between them. CDR1 and CDR2 (germline): SEHNR, FQNEAQ (reference sequence). The CDR3 is 15 amino acids. The CDR3: CASTTLAGLNTEAFF. For the CDR3, the DNA is TGTGCCAGCACCACACTGGCAGGCCTGAACACTGAAGCTTTCTTT.

In this sample, this clone turned up once. The chain's CDR3 is CASSAQGATYNEQFF. For the CDR3, the DNA is TGTGCCAGCAGCGCGCAGGGGGCGACCTACAATGAGCAGTTCTTC. The chain carries TRBV9 and TRBJ2-1; TRBD1 aligns across 8 bases. Germline V gene lookup returns CDR1 SGDLS and CDR2 YYNGEE. V trimming: 3 bases; J trimming: 2 bases; junction bases outside the gene matches: 4. This CDR3 spans 15 amino acids.

This chain connects TRBV5-1 to TRBJ1-6, with D possibly TRBD1 on 5 matching bases. The CDR3 is 14 amino acids. Germline V gives CDR1 SGHRS, CDR2 YFSETQ. The V and J ends lost 5 bases and 9 bases respectively, with 15 bases between them. CDR3 loop: CASREGYQGSPLHF. Written as DNA, the CDR3 is TGCGCCAGCAGGGAGGGGTACCAGGGTTCACCCCTCCACTTT. Combining the CDR3 with reference TRBV5-1 and TRBJ1-6 gives the whole variable domain KAGVTQTPRYLIKTRGQQVTLSCSPISGHRSVSWYQQTPGQGLQFLFEYFSETQRNKGNFPGRFSGRQFSNSRSEMNVSTLELGDSALYLCASREGYQGSPLHFGNGTRLTVT.

This clone came up once. The chain combines TRBV6-2 or TRBV6-3 with TRBJ1-5; D remains ambiguous. Trimming pared 3 bases from V and 0 bases from J, leaving 3 bases between. Germline lookup yields CDR1 MNHEY and CDR2 SVGEGT. The CDR3 extends over 13 amino acids. CDR3 region: CASSYNSNQPQHF. CDR3 coding DNA: TGTGCCAGCAGTTATAATAGCAATCAGCCCCAGCATTTT.

The V gene is TRBV2, the J gene TRBJ2-3; D possibly corresponds to TRBD2 (6 bases). V lost 2 bases and J 6 bases, leaving 12 bases between the germline ends. The CDR3 loop spans 14 amino acids. CDR1 is SNHLY, CDR2 FYNNEI, per germline. CDR3 loop: CASSEPSDGDTQYF. In DNA, the CDR3 is TGTGCCAGCAGTGAACCTAGCGATGGGGATACGCAGTATTTT.

The chain joins TRBV6-2 or TRBV6-3 to TRBJ1-4; TRBD1 is a possible D gene (6 bases). V was shortened by 5 bases and J by 0 bases, with 10 bases between the two germline ends. The CDR3 has 15 residues. Germline loops: CDR1 MNHEY, CDR2 SVGEGT. CDR3 sequence (DNA): TGTGCCAGCAGTCTCCCAGGGGCAACTAATGAAAAACTGTTTTTT. Amino acid sequence: CASSLPGATNEKLFF.

This chain connects TRBV3-1 (or the pseudogene TRBV3-2) to TRBJ2-5; TRBD2 is a possible D gene (6 bases). The CDR3 loop spans 15 amino acids. The germline CDR1 and CDR2 sequences are LGHDT and YNNKEL (reference sequence). V dropped 1 base and J dropped 3 bases, with 12 bases sitting between them. The CDR3 DNA reads as TGTGCCAGCAGCCAAGCTTGGACGGGGGAAGAGACCCAGTACTTC. Translated: CASSQAWTGEETQYF.

There are a few counts of this clone. The chain combines TRBV19 with TRBJ1-2; 7 bases line up with TRBD1. The CDR3 is made up of 13 amino acids. The germline V gene encodes CDR1 LNHDA and CDR2 SQIVND (reference sequence). With V trimmed by 11 bases and J by 6 bases, 12 bases remained unmatched. This CDR3 is CASSTGNKNGYTF. CDR3 in DNA: TGTGCCTCTTCGACAGGGAACAAGAATGGCTACACCTTC.

V and J are TRBV7-8 and TRBJ1-2; TRBD1 agrees at 9 bases. The CDR3 runs 16 residues. The J segment lost 2 bases and the V segment lost 1 base, leaving 5 bases of the junction unmatched. The V gene's germline CDR1 is SGHVS and CDR2 FQNEAQ. CDR3 region: CASSLGGTGPNYGYTF. The DNA for the CDR3 is TGTGCCAGCAGCTTAGGGGGGACAGGGCCCAACTATGGCTACACCTTC. The whole variable domain, filled in from reference TRBV7-8 and TRBJ1-2, reads GAGVSQSPRYKVAKRGQDVALRCDPISGHVSLFWYQQALGQGPEFLTYFQNEAQLDKSGLPSDRFFAERPEGSVSTLKIQRTQQEDSAVYLCASSLGGTGPNYGYTFGSGTRLTVV.

V is TRBV3-1 (or the pseudogene TRBV3-2) and J is TRBJ2-1; 8 nucleotides line up with TRBD1. V lost 2 bases, J lost 3 bases, and 3 bases stayed unmatched. This CDR3 region has 15 residues. CDR1 LGHDT and CDR2 YNNKEL come from the germline V gene (reference sequence). The CDR3 coding sequence is TGTGCCAGCAGCCAACCGGGACAGGACTACAATGAGCAGTTCTTC. Protein: CASSQPGQDYNEQFF.

The V gene is TRBV7-2, the J gene TRBJ1-2, with 7 bases lining up with TRBD1. V shed 5 bases, J shed 6 bases, and the junction held 12 bases outside the gene matches. This CDR3 is built from 15 residues. In germline, CDR1 is SGHTA, CDR2 FQGNSA. CDR3 nucleotides: TGTGCCAGCAGCCGTATTTACGGACAGGCAGATGGCTACACCTTC. Amino acid sequence: CASSRIYGQADGYTF.

The chain joins TRBV12-5 to TRBJ2-1; 9 nucleotides align to TRBD2. The V and J ends lost 7 bases and 0 bases, in that order; junction bases with no gene match: 4. Germline CDR1 LGHNT, CDR2 FRNRAP. This CDR3 has 15 amino acids. The CDR3 here is CASDGRGGSYNEQFF. The CDR3 DNA reads TGTGCTAGTGACGGGCGGGGGGGCTCCTACAATGAGCAGTTCTTC.

The J gene is TRBJ2-5, the V gene TRBV7-9; TRBD1 matches at 8 bases. Trimming removed 5 bases from V and 5 bases from J; junction bases left unmatched: 4. The CDR3 is made up of 13 amino acids. Germline V lookup: CDR1 SEHNR, CDR2 FQNEAQ (reference sequence). DNA for the CDR3: TGTGCCAGCAGCCCGACAGGGGTGGAGACCCAGTACTTC. Protein product: CASSPTGVETQYF.

This clone occurred a few times. The chain couples TRBV7-9 to TRBJ2-2; TRBD2 is a possible D gene (5 bases). Trimming pared 2 bases from V and 7 bases from J, leaving 8 bases between. Germline-derived CDR1 and CDR2 are SEHNR and FQNEAQ (reference sequence). The CDR3 runs 13 residues. CDR3 in amino acids: CASSLLGSGELFF. In nucleotides, the CDR3 is TGTGCCAGCAGCTTACTGGGGAGCGGGGAGCTGTTTTTT.

The chain combines TRBV7-3 with TRBJ2-1; 16 nucleotides agree with TRBD2. J was trimmed by 6 bases and V by 0 bases; bases with no gene match: 11. Germline CDR1 reads SGHTA; CDR2 reads FQGTGA. The CDR3 consists of 20 residues. CDR3 nucleotide sequence: TGTGCCAGCAGCTTAACTCCGGGACTAGCGGGGGGGAAAGTGACCAATGAGCAGTTCTTC. The encoded protein is CASSLTPGLAGGKVTNEQFF. Full variable domain (remainder filled in from reference TRBV7-3 and TRBJ2-1): GAGVSQTPSNKVTEKGKYVELRCDPISGHTALYWYRQSLGQGPEFLIYFQGTGAADDSGLPNDRFFAVRPEGSVSTLKIQRTERGDSAVYLCASSLTPGLAGGKVTNEQFFGPGTRLTVL.

The chain uses TRBV7-2 and TRBJ1-3, with D hard to call. The CDR3 covers 16 residues. Trimming removed 5 bases at V and 1 base at J, with 15 bases between. The germline gives CDR1 SGHTA, CDR2 FQGNSA. Written as DNA, the CDR3 is TGTGCCAGCAGCCCCTCCCAGGCCCGTTCTGGAAACACCATATATTTT. It encodes CASSPSQARSGNTIYF.

This chain uses TRBV5-1 with TRBJ1-4; 7 bases line up with TRBD1. V lost 4 bases to trimming and J lost 4 bases; unmatched junction nucleotides: 7. The CDR3 is 15 amino acids. In germline, CDR1 is SGHRS, CDR2 YFSETQ. The CDR3 sequence is CASSPQGQVNEKLFF. DNA for the CDR3: TGCGCCAGCAGCCCCCAAGGACAGGTTAATGAAAAACTGTTTTTT.

In this sample, this clone turned up a few times. The chain uses TRBV10-2 and TRBJ1-5; 10 bases match TRBD1. V was pared by 8 bases and J by 7 bases, with 8 bases of the junction left unmatched. CDR1 and CDR2 (germline): WSHSY, SAAADI. This CDR3 has 14 residues. In DNA form, the CDR3 reads TGCGCCAGCGTTGACAGGGGGCGAGGGCAGCCCCAGCATTTT. Its protein is CASVDRGRGQPQHF.

The chain combines TRBV7-2 with TRBJ1-1, with TRBD1 identical over 7 bases. The V segment lost 0 bases and the J segment 5 bases; nucleotides outside the gene matches: 0. Looked up from germline, CDR1 is SGHTA and CDR2 is FQGNSA. The CDR3 sequence is 13 residues long. The CDR3 region has the DNA TGTGCCAGCAGCTTAGCGGACAGGACTGAAGCTTTCTTT. Its protein is CASSLADRTEAFF.